The 15 T cell receptor beta chains in this list originate from one sample, sequenced in a study of cytomegalovirus exposure and HLA in healthy donors. In the PCR, 60 Vbeta and 13 Jbeta primers were used. Produced via immunoSEQ multiplex PCR; TCRdb's table is partial and in-frame only. The table records around 94,000 clones, about 75% of them present only once. The sample was PBMCs. The receptors were gathered from a middle-aged woman in good health and CMV-seronegative.

DNA for the CDR3: TGTGCCAGCAGTATTTTTCCGGGACAGGGTGCGGAACTGTTTTTT. It yields the protein CASSIFPGQGAELFF. This chain connects TRBV7-2 to TRBJ1-4; 9 bases fit TRBD1. Trimming cost V 6 bases and J 12 bases; bases outside gene matches: 14. Germline V gives CDR1 SGHTA, CDR2 FQGNSA. This CDR3 comprises 15 residues.

This rearrangement joins TRBV29-1 to TRBJ1-2; possibly TRBD1 for D (5 bases). The CDR3 consists of 13 residues. V was shortened by 7 bases and J by 4 bases, with 16 bases between the two germline ends. From germline, CDR1 is SQVTM and CDR2 ANQGSEA. The CDR3 sequence is CSAREGGVYGYTF. The CDR3 DNA sequence: TGCAGCGCCCGAGAGGGAGGGGTCTATGGCTACACCTTC. Filled out from reference TRBV29-1 and TRBJ1-2, the complete variable domain reads SAVISQKPSRDICQRGTSLTIQCQVDSQVTMMFWYRQQPGQSLTLIATANQGSEATYESGFVIDKFPISRPNLTFSTLTVSNMSPEDSSIYLCSAREGGVYGYTFGSGTRLTVV.

The gene calls are TRBV2 and TRBJ1-6, with D perhaps TRBD1 (6 bases). Per the germline V gene, CDR1 is SNHLY and CDR2 is FYNNEI. V was cut by 4 bases and J by 6 bases, with 13 bases left in between. The CDR3 contains 15 residues. The CDR3 loop reads CASSATGIVNSPLHF. The CDR3 coding sequence is TGTGCCAGCAGTGCAACAGGGATAGTTAATTCACCCCTCCACTTT.

The chain employs TRBV4-1 and TRBJ1-1; 8 nucleotides align to TRBD1. Germline CDR1 reads MGHRA; CDR2 reads YSYEKL. The V gene end was trimmed by 6 bases and the J gene end by 6 bases; junction bases not matched to a gene: 3. There are 12 residues in the CDR3. CDR3 region: CASSGQGAEAFF. DNA for the CDR3: TGCGCCAGCAGTGGACAGGGAGCTGAAGCTTTCTTT.

The CDR3 region is CASFGSAWTEAFF. The CDR3 region has the DNA TGTGCCAGCTTCGGGAGTGCGTGGACTGAAGCTTTCTTT. This chain links TRBV27 with TRBJ1-1, with unresolved D. CDR3 size: 13 residues. Germline assignment: CDR1 MNHEY and CDR2 SMNVEV (reference sequence). Trimming left V 8 bases short and J 5 bases short, with 15 bases between.

This chain connects TRBV29-1 to TRBJ1-1; the D is unclear. V was shortened by 6 bases and J by 1 base, with 9 bases between the two germline ends. The germline CDR1 and CDR2 sequences are SQVTM and ANQGSEA. The CDR3 totals 12 residues. CDR3: CSVSGWNTEAFF. In DNA, the CDR3 is TGCAGCGTCTCCGGTTGGAACACTGAAGCTTTCTTT.

The chain recombines TRBV4-3 with TRBJ1-1; TRBD1 might be the D (5 bases). CDR1 is LGHNA, CDR2 YSLEER, per germline. The CDR3 has 16 residues. Trimming took 1 base from V and 0 from J, leaving 12 bases between them. The CDR3 here is CASSQVIGRVNTEAFF. As DNA, the CDR3 is TGCGCCAGCAGCCAAGTTATCGGCAGGGTGAACACTGAAGCTTTCTTT.

Points on this clone: Other nucleotide sequences in the sample specify the same CDR3. This chain uses TRBV20-1 with TRBJ1-1, with D possibly matching TRBD1 (5 bases). This CDR3 comprises 11 residues. In germline, CDR1 is DFQATT, CDR2 SNEGSKA (reference sequence). With 3 bases removed from V and 7 bases from J, the gap between germline ends came to 9 bases. CDR3 protein: CSAREDSEAFF. The CDR3 coding sequence is TGCAGTGCTAGGGAAGACAGTGAAGCTTTCTTT.

This clone has only a few counts. The chain combines TRBV12-5 with TRBJ1-4, with 8 nucleotides matching TRBD1. Germline V CDR1 and CDR2: LGHNT, FRNRAP. Trimming removed 7 bases from V and 8 bases from J; junction bases left unmatched: 6. This CDR3 is 13 amino acids long. Here the CDR3 reads CASARQGNEKLFF. CDR3 bases: TGTGCTAGTGCAAGACAGGGGAACGAAAAACTGTTTTTT.

The V and J genes are TRBV4-3 and TRBJ2-1, with D perhaps matching TRBD2 (5 bases). Germline V gives CDR1 LGHNA, CDR2 YSLEER. The CDR3 sequence is 13 residues long. V lost 0 bases and J 9 bases, leaving 9 bases between the germline ends. CDR3 residues: CASSQDLGSEQFF. The CDR3 DNA sequence: TGCGCCAGCAGCCAAGATCTGGGGAGTGAGCAGTTCTTC.

CDR3 sequence (DNA): TGTGCCAGCAGCCCTGACAGGGGAGATACGCAGTATTTT. Protein sequence: CASSPDRGDTQYF. The chain has TRBV7-9 and TRBJ2-3, with 8 bases identical to TRBD1. The CDR3 is 13 residues long. The germline V gene has CDR1 SEHNR and CDR2 FQNEAQ (reference sequence). V was pared by 5 bases and J by 5 bases, with 3 bases of the junction left unmatched.

This chain joins TRBV9 and TRBJ1-1; D unclear. Trimming cost V 2 bases and J 1 base, with 9 bases left between them. The CDR3 consists of 14 residues. Looked up from germline, CDR1 is SGDLS and CDR2 is YYNGEE. The CDR3 DNA reads as TGTGCCAGCAGCGTCCACCCCAGGAACACTGAAGCTTTCTTT. Translating gives CASSVHPRNTEAFF.

The chain employs TRBV5-4 and TRBJ1-1; 10 positions agree with TRBD1. This CDR3 spans 15 amino acids. J was trimmed by 3 bases and V by 3 bases; bases with no gene match: 5. Germline loops: CDR1 SGHNT, CDR2 YYREEE (reference sequence). CDR3 coding DNA: TGTGCCAGCAGCTCGGGGGACAGGGGTTACACTGAAGCTTTCTTT. Protein sequence: CASSSGDRGYTEAFF.

The chain uses TRBV6-4 and TRBJ2-3; 9 bases line up with TRBD2. V dropped 10 bases and J dropped 3; count of bases not matched to a gene: 11. This CDR3 has 15 amino acids. Looked up from germline, CDR1 is MRHNA and CDR2 is SNTAGT. CDR3 region: CATTLRGLATDTQYF. The CDR3 DNA follows: TGTGCCACCACCCTCCGGGGACTAGCAACAGATACGCAGTATTTT.

This clone was detected only a few times. The chain has TRBV7-9 and TRBJ1-6, with D perhaps matching TRBD1 (6 bases). The CDR3 spans 13 residues. From germline, CDR1 is SEHNR and CDR2 FQNEAQ (reference sequence). V shed 5 bases and J shed 10 bases, with 12 bases lying between them. The CDR3 bases are TGTGCCAGCAGCCATCGGACAGAGTCACCCCTCCACTTT. Translating gives CASSHRTESPLHF.